This T cell receptor beta chain was retrieved from a study of T cells in narcolepsy. Study outcomes and limitations: Comparing one patient's CSF and blood CD4+ clonotypes highlighted HCRT- and TRIB2-specific autoreactive clonotypes.

Some clones are missing from TCRdb's copy, which holds only in-frame ones; the method was immunoSEQ multiplex PCR. This table holds over 30,000 clones, 70% to 90% found once. This clone was detected a few times. Its antigen is not known. V was trimmed by 5 bases and J by 8 bases, leaving 10 bases between them. CDR3 length: 13 amino acids. CDR1 is MNHEY, CDR2 SVGAGI, per germline. The receptor's source is a human donor with narcolepsy. This rearrangement joins TRBV6-5 to TRBJ1-6; D is undetermined. The sequenced material came from CD45RA- memory CD4+ T cells from PBMCs. The CDR3 nucleotides are TGTGCCAGCAGTACTCACGGGGATTCACCCCTCCACTTT. It encodes CASSTHGDSPLHF.